Below are 25 T cell receptor beta chains sequenced from a single sample in a study of blood T cell repertoires in COVID-19. Measured with immunoSEQ multiplex PCR; TCRdb has only the in-frame clones, and not every one. This table has 110,000 to 150,000 clones, 84% appearing once. The sequencing input was peripheral blood. All receptors derive from a human donor in a cohort sampled during active COVID-19.

This chain uses TRBV19 with TRBJ2-5; 8 nucleotides align to TRBD1. The CDR3 is made up of 15 amino acids. V shed 1 base and J 5 bases; nucleotides not matched to a gene: 6. CDR1 and CDR2 from the germline V gene are LNHDA and SQIVND (reference sequence). CDR3 sequence (DNA): TGTGCCAGTAGTATAGGGCAGGGGGCACGGGAGACCCAGTACTTC. The encoded protein is CASSIGQGARETQYF.

In its sample, this clone was seen once. The V gene is TRBV6-5, the J gene TRBJ1-1, with 8 bases aligning to TRBD1. The germline V gene encodes CDR1 MNHEY and CDR2 SVGAGI. The J segment lost 0 bases and the V segment lost 7 bases, leaving 4 bases of the junction unmatched. There are 14 residues in the CDR3. In DNA, the CDR3 is TGTGCCAGCATTAGGACAGGGCTGAACACTGAAGCTTTCTTT. It translates to CASIRTGLNTEAFF.

This clone was recorded a few times. The chain employs TRBV27 and TRBJ2-7, with D possibly TRBD1 on 6 matching bases. CDR1 and CDR2 (germline): MNHEY, SMNVEV (reference sequence). This CDR3 region has 15 residues. The V end lost 5 bases, the J end lost 7 bases, and 21 bases lay between the germline ends. The CDR3 DNA sequence: TGTGCCAGCAGTCCCCCACGGCTGGGGGCGAGGGAGCAGTACTTC. Translating it yields CASSPPRLGAREQYF.

This rearrangement joins TRBV9 to TRBJ1-1, with D maybe TRBD1 (6 bases). The CDR3 consists of 16 residues. The V end was cut by 0 bases, the J end by 1 base, with 13 bases between. Per germline, CDR1 SGDLS and CDR2 YYNGEE. CDR3 protein: CASSVEGGQRNTEAFF. The CDR3 DNA follows: TGTGCCAGCAGCGTAGAGGGGGGGCAGCGGAACACTGAAGCTTTCTTT.

The chain recombines TRBV11-2 with TRBJ2-7; no firm D call. The CDR3 is 14 residues long. In germline, CDR1 is SGHAT, CDR2 FQNNGV. V was trimmed by 1 base and J by 3 bases, leaving 10 bases between them. CDR3 loop: CASSLGLTYYEQYF. CDR3 nucleotides: TGTGCCAGCAGCTTAGGACTCACCTACTACGAGCAGTACTTC.

The rearrangement joins TRBV5-5 to TRBJ1-3, with a weak D call TRBD1 (5 bases). Looked up from germline, CDR1 is SGHKS and CDR2 is YYEKEE (reference sequence). V lost 3 bases and J lost 0, with 10 bases in between. The CDR3 is 15 residues long. CDR3 sequence (DNA): TGTGCCAGCAGCTCGTACGACAGCTCTGGAAACACCATATATTTT. Protein sequence: CASSSYDSSGNTIYF. The full variable domain, completed using reference TRBV5-5 and TRBJ1-3, is DAGVTQSPTHLIKTRGQQVTLRCSPISGHKSVSWYQQVLGQGPQFIFQYYEKEERGRGNFPDRFSARQFPNYSSELNVNALLLGDSALYLCASSSYDSSGNTIYFGEGSWLTVV.

This chain joins TRBV11-2 and TRBJ1-1, with 7 nucleotides matching TRBD1. CDR1 and CDR2 from the germline V gene are SGHAT and FQNNGV. The CDR3 covers 12 residues. V shed 6 bases, J shed 7 bases, and the junction held 5 bases outside the gene matches. CDR3 region: CASRSTGIEAFF. CDR3 nucleotide sequence: TGTGCCAGCAGATCGACAGGGATTGAAGCTTTCTTT.

This clone was found a few times. This chain joins TRBV2 and TRBJ1-1, with a weak D call TRBD1 (6 bases). Germline CDR1 and CDR2: SNHLY and FYNNEI. V lost 4 bases, J lost 4 bases, and 13 bases lay in between. This CDR3 contains 14 residues. The CDR3 protein is CASSGLLGATEAFF. Here the CDR3 DNA reads TGTGCCAGCAGTGGGCTTTTGGGGGCCACTGAAGCTTTCTTT.

The V and J genes are TRBV7-9 and TRBJ2-1, with 7 bases fitting TRBD1. CDR1 SEHNR and CDR2 FQNEAQ come from the germline V gene (reference sequence). The CDR3 is 14 residues long. The ends lost 5 bases at V and 4 bases at J; junction bases unmatched: 5. CDR3 sequence (DNA): TGTGCCAGCAGCACGGGACAGCTATACAATGAGCAGTTCTTC. Protein: CASSTGQLYNEQFF.

The chain has TRBV19 and TRBJ2-7; 7 bases agree with TRBD1. Germline CDR1 is LNHDA and CDR2 is SQIVND (reference sequence). This CDR3 is built from 13 residues. After removal of 8 bases from V and 6 bases from J, the junction contained 10 bases not matched to a gene. The CDR3 DNA is TGTGCCAGTGCGTCGGACAGGAACCTCGAGCAGTACTTC. Translated: CASASDRNLEQYF.

The chain has TRBV9 and TRBJ2-3; 9 bases are a match to TRBD2. CDR3 length equals 16 residues. Per germline, CDR1 SGDLS and CDR2 YYNGEE. V shed 0 bases and J 4 bases; nucleotides not matched to a gene: 6. The CDR3 bases are TGTGCCAGCAGCGTAGGTCCTAGCGGGGAGGCAGATACGCAGTATTTT. This translates into CASSVGPSGEADTQYF.

This chain connects TRBV2 to TRBJ1-1, with a possible D match to TRBD1 (5 bases). Trimming removed 2 bases from V and 9 bases from J, with 13 bases in between. CDR3 length: 13 residues. Germline V gene sequence: CDR1 SNHLY, CDR2 FYNNEI. The CDR3 region is CASSEWAGGQAFF. CDR3 in DNA: TGTGCCAGCAGTGAATGGGCGGGGGGACAAGCTTTCTTT.

The chain uses TRBV19 and TRBJ1-5, with 8 bases fitting TRBD1. Per the germline V gene, CDR1 is LNHDA and CDR2 is SQIVND (reference sequence). V lost 0 bases and J lost 7; bases outside the gene matches: 5. The CDR3 has 15 residues. CDR3 region: CASSIDRGLRQPQHF. The DNA of the CDR3 is TGTGCCAGTAGTATAGACAGGGGGCTTAGACAGCCCCAGCATTTT.

The gene calls are TRBV11-2 and TRBJ2-7; D is perhaps TRBD1 (6 bases). This CDR3 comprises 14 residues. V lost 5 bases and J lost 3, with 14 bases in between. Germline V lookup: CDR1 SGHAT, CDR2 FQNNGV. DNA for the CDR3: TGTGCCAGCAGCCCGCGGTTACAGGGCTACGAGCAGTACTTC. Translating it yields CASSPRLQGYEQYF.

This clone was picked up one time. V and J are TRBV14 and TRBJ2-7; the D is unclear. V lost 0 bases, J lost 0 bases, and 9 bases lay in between. The V gene's germline CDR1 is SGHDN and CDR2 FVKESK. CDR3 length: 15 residues. CDR3 DNA: TGTGCCAGCAGCCAAGACGAAGCGCGCTCCTACGAGCAGTACTTC. It translates to CASSQDEARSYEQYF.

This chain uses TRBV5-1 with TRBJ2-1; 7 nucleotides line up with TRBD2. This CDR3 has 15 residues. The J segment lost 4 bases and the V segment lost 4 bases, leaving 8 bases of the junction unmatched. Germline V gene lookup returns CDR1 SGHRS and CDR2 YFSETQ. This chain's CDR3 is CASSRTSDPYNEQFF. In DNA form, the CDR3 reads TGCGCCAGCAGCCGCACTAGCGACCCTTACAATGAGCAGTTCTTC.

V and J are TRBV6-4 and TRBJ2-1; D is unclear. The CDR3 length is 13 residues. The germline V and J ends were trimmed by 4 bases and 5 bases, with 9 bases remaining between them. CDR1 and CDR2 (germline): MRHNA, SNTAGT. CDR3 bases: TGTGCCAGCAGTGTAGAGGAAGACAATGAGCAGTTCTTC. Amino acid sequence: CASSVEEDNEQFF.

This rearrangement joins TRBV7-8 to TRBJ1-5, with TRBD1 as a possible D gene (6 bases). Germline assignment: CDR1 SGHVS and CDR2 FQNEAQ. This CDR3 has 13 residues. With 7 bases removed from V and 7 bases from J, the gap between germline ends came to 14 bases. DNA for the CDR3: TGTGCCAGCAATACAGGGCCGGGCCAGCCCCAGCATTTT. It codes for CASNTGPGQPQHF.

The V gene is TRBV10-3, the J gene TRBJ1-3; perhaps TRBD1 as D (5 bases). The CDR3 is 15 amino acids. Trimming shortened V by 6 bases and J by 5 bases, and 17 bases separated the two germline ends. Germline CDR1 is ENHRY and CDR2 is SYGVKD. The CDR3: CAISRSGVGRNTIYF. CDR3 sequence (DNA): TGTGCCATCAGCCGATCGGGGGTCGGAAGAAACACCATATATTTT.

This clone was detected only once. This chain joins TRBV4-2 and TRBJ2-6, with a possible D match to TRBD2 (6 bases). The V gene's germline CDR1 is LGHNA and CDR2 YNFKEQ. CDR3 length equals 18 residues. The ends were cut back, 0 bases at V and 0 bases at J, with 12 bases in the middle. CDR3 residues: CASSQEGRGISGANVLTF. CDR3 in DNA: TGTGCCAGCAGCCAAGAGGGACGGGGGATCTCTGGGGCCAACGTCCTGACTTTC.

CDR3 sequence reads: CASGEPMGYGYTF. Written as DNA, the CDR3 is TGCGCCAGCGGGGAGCCAATGGGCTATGGCTACACCTTC. The V call is TRBV5-1, the J call TRBJ1-2; D call uncertain. V lost 7 bases and J 4 bases, leaving 14 bases between the germline ends. Per the germline V gene, CDR1 is SGHRS and CDR2 is YFSETQ. The CDR3 extends over 13 amino acids.

The V and J genes are TRBV19 and TRBJ2-5; D may be TRBD1 (7 bases). The CDR3 totals 16 residues. Per germline, CDR1 LNHDA and CDR2 SQIVND (reference sequence). Trimming cost V 4 bases and J 5 bases, with 20 bases left between them. The CDR3 sequence: CASSKGGKGAFETQYF. In DNA form, the CDR3 reads TGTGCCAGTAGTAAGGGGGGAAAGGGGGCGTTTGAGACCCAGTACTTC. The variable domain in full, with the rest retrieved from reference TRBV19 and TRBJ2-5, is DGGITQSPKYLFRKEGQNVTLSCEQNLNHDAMYWYRQDPGQGLRLIYYSQIVNDFQKGDIAEGYSVSREKKESFPLTVTSAQKNPTAFYLCASSKGGKGAFETQYFGPGTRLLVL.

V gene TRBV18 combines with J gene TRBJ2-1, with unresolved D. The CDR3 runs to 15 residues. Trimming took 3 bases from V and 0 from J, leaving 9 bases between them. Per the germline V gene, CDR1 is KGHSH and CDR2 is LQKENI. The CDR3 sequence: CASSPVLDSYNEQFF. The CDR3 nucleotides are TGTGCCAGCTCACCGGTTCTAGACTCCTACAATGAGCAGTTCTTC. The full variable domain, with the rest looked up from reference TRBV18 and TRBJ2-1, is NAGVMQNPRHLVRRRGQEARLRCSPMKGHSHVYWYRQLPEEGLKFMVYLQKENIIDESGMPKERFSAEFPKEGPSILRIQQVVRGDSAAYFCASSPVLDSYNEQFFGPGTRLTVL.

V is TRBV7-6 and J is TRBJ2-2, with 9 bases identical to TRBD1. V was pared by 3 bases and J by 0 bases, with 2 bases of the junction left unmatched. The germline V gene encodes CDR1 SGHVS and CDR2 FNYEAQ. The CDR3 totals 16 residues. This CDR3 reads CASSLTGGPNTGELFF. DNA of the CDR3: TGTGCCAGCAGCTTGACAGGGGGGCCGAACACCGGGGAGCTGTTTTTT.

This clone was detected many times. Other DNA sequences from this sample encode an identical CDR3 as well. V is TRBV5-1 and J is TRBJ2-7; 11 positions agree with TRBD2. CDR1 is SGHRS, CDR2 YFSETQ, per germline. The CDR3 is 14 residues long. Unmatched junction bases numbered 0, after V lost 1 base and J lost 3 bases. This chain's CDR3 is CASSLTSGGYEQYF. The CDR3 nucleotides are TGCGCCAGCAGCTTGACTAGCGGGGGCTACGAGCAGTACTTC.